The sequence of this T cell receptor (beta chain) was determined in a study of human T cells and chemical hapten exposure (dated by TCRdb to 2020 to 2022). Regarding the complete study: For sensitization, 2% DPC in acetone was applied to a roughly 2 cm by roughly 2 cm area of upper inner arm skin. Patch testing was done on the upper back using Finn chambers containing 0.01% DPC, and results were scored after 6 days according to International Contact Dermatitis Research Group standards. The libraries were sequenced as a pool, and the TCR yield per sample differed mostly because of small variations in library volumes within the pool. Blood samples were taken from patients before sensitization (week 0) and at 2, 6 and about 24 weeks after DPC sensitization. Alopecia areata with under or over 50% scalp involvement, alopecia totalis and alopecia universalis were represented in the patient cohort, which was mostly female. Weekly therapeutic DPC doses were additionally applied to the scalp of patients throughout the roughly 23-week study period. For every blood RNA sample, sequencing covered both the TCR alpha and TCR beta chains. The study tracked peripheral blood TCR repertoire changes in vivo during primary and secondary sensitization to the hapten diphenylcyclopropenone (DPC) in alopecia patients. Blood for TCR sequencing was provided by twenty-nine alopecia patients at one to four time points (pre-sensitization, 2, 6 and 24 weeks).

Measured from the cysteine to the phenylalanine, the CDR3 is 11 residues long. The read is trimmed to its CDR3 DNA, 33 bases read in frame from base 1. V is clipped by 2 bases and J by 4 bases, and the sequence between their germline boundaries is 1 base long. The germline V gene specifies SNHLY as CDR1 and FYNNEI as CDR2. Broader findings and caveats from the paper: Compared with pre-sensitization or healthy control sets, expanded TCRs formed significantly more large CDR3 similarity clusters, which is consistent with antigen-driven responses. DPC sensitization did not change how many TCRs were above 1 in 1000 frequency, and no evidence was found of alterations in global repertoire structure. After repeated subsampling, the strength of the expansion versus patch-test correlation and the threshold at which it became significant changed. Because all patients had alopecia, a presumed autoimmune disease, the immune response of the patients might differ from that of healthy individuals. A positive correlation was found between the number of PT1 expanded TCRs and patch test score, with significance reached at thresholds 8, 16 and 32 but not 4.

With regard to this clonotype: No cognate antigen has been identified for it. No quality values exist for individual bases; no much larger clone is one base distant.

Library method: RACE. This sample was sequenced with a NextSeq 500. Library preparation attached unique molecular identifiers to individual cDNA molecules for quantitative, reproducible TCR counting. Per the original workflow: Samples had a median of roughly 91,000 TCRs, with a range from roughly 20,000 to 690,600. The Decombinator software suite was used to annotate V, J and CDR3 in the TCR reads. For PS versus PT1 abundance plots, all samples were subsampled to the same number of TCRs (28,000). Expanded TCRs were defined as absent before sensitization and observed at least eight times at the 2-week time point. TCRdb applied fastp at Q25 and MiXCR to the public reads, then kept only in-frame beta chains. One record per CDR3 amino acid sequence lists the most common genes and DNA. TCRdb's processing, not the study's, gives the V and J calls here. Here the sample has some 42,000 distinct CDR3 sequences; roughly a tenth occur a single time. 11% to 15% of the sample is held by the ten biggest clonotypes.

Read against the paper, the sample's time point label means: patch test 2, 6 weeks after DPC sensitization. In the paper's terms, the treatment or condition label means: therapeutic diphenylcyclopropenone sensitization with weekly scalp DPC. Total RNA was extracted from unfractionated whole blood collected in Tempus Blood RNA tubes. Blood at each patch-test visit was drawn before the patch test was applied. Patients were eligible if aged 18 to 70, diagnosed with alopecia and judged suitable for DPC therapy, and pregnant patients were excluded. The rearranged chain carries TRBV2 and TRBJ2-3; the D gene identity is not certain. The clonotype originates from a woman aged 30 to 39 with alopecia areata. Some clones in this sample may be carry-over from other donors' samples. This specimen was whole blood, taken in connection with sensitization to the hapten diphenylcyclopropenone (DPC). The CDR3 here reads CASSESDTQYF. The DNA sequence is TGTGCCAGCAGTGAATCAGATACGCAGTATTTT. The CDR3 plus the reference TRBV2 and TRBJ2-3 genes for the other parts give the full variable domain: EPEVTQTPSHQVTQMGQEVILRCVPISNHLYFYWYRQILGQKVEFLVSFYNNEISEKSEIFDDQFSVERPDGSNFTLKIRSTKLEDSAMYFCASSESDTQYFGPGTRLTVL.